This paragraph reports one T cell receptor beta chain. In this sample, this clone turned up a few times. Its binding antigen is unknown. No base quality information exists; no much larger clone differs at one position. The data were obtained in a study of cytomegalovirus exposure and HLA in healthy donors (dated by TCRdb to the late 2010s). Notes on the research overall: According to a later analysis, one platform produced both the 110 or so validation repertoires and the approximately 660 repertoires of the first cohort. The study aimed to test whether signatures of past pathogen exposure could be identified by cataloging public T cell receptors. Along with the roughly 700-subject first cohort, a separate validation cohort of over a hundred different subjects was used. To predict cytomegalovirus infection status, the study combined high-throughput TCR immunosequencing, statistical association of individual TCRs with disease status, and machine learning. On the study overall, not on this receptor specifically: The validation cohort had no HLA typing available for a later analysis, so co-occurrence within that cohort was assessed over all 120 or so repertoires. It was suggested by the authors that the approach could potentially be generalized to other disease states and immunological phenotypes. A total of 150 to 200 TCR beta chains were listed by the study as associated with cytomegalovirus. The classifier was reported to diagnose cytomegalovirus status with high specificity and sensitivity in both the original cohort and the validation cohort. Of the cluster scores, about 94% were above 0 in a later analysis, which found that TCRs clustered in the first cohort also tended to co-occur in the 120 validation repertoires. A few of the identified cytomegalovirus-associated TCR beta chains were confirmed in vitro to be specific for cytomegalovirus antigens. Across donors, most TCR sequences were observed very rarely, whereas some public TCRs were present in many individuals.

Separate from the roughly 700-subject first cohort, the validation cohort of roughly 110 subjects was the group to which the donors belonged. At the junction V is shortened by 6 bases and J by 4 bases; bases outside the gene matches: 5. Per the germline V gene, MNHEY is the CDR1 and SVGAGI is the CDR2. The CDR3 contains 14 residues, cysteine and phenylalanine counted. The only DNA kept is the CDR3, 42 bases in frame from the first base. Libraries were built with the immunoSEQ multiplex PCR assay. Regarding the original processing steps: A statistical classification framework was built for diagnosing cytomegalovirus status from the catalog of TCR beta chain sequences. The source is immuneACCESS, and TCRdb retained only in-frame sequences with V and J called. Part of the clones is not carried over; for the studies checked, unresolved V genes explain less than half of this, and the remainder is unexplained. Clonal size and the V and J genes are those of that table, whereas D and trimming came from the DNA. The sample table contains 200,000 to 250,000 clones; only one count was recorded for about nine tenths of them. 1.5% to 2% of the sample belongs to the ten largest clones.

The sequence was collected from a woman aged 18-29 years in good health and CMV-seropositive. The sequence is built from TRBV6-5 and TRBJ2-7; a stretch of 11 junction bases matches TRBD2. The sample taken for sequencing was PBMCs. The DNA reads TGTGCCAGCAGCTTAACTAGCGGGAGTTACGAGCAGTACTTC. Translated, it reads CASSLTSGSYEQYF.